The rows below give T cell receptor beta chains drawn from one sample of a study of blood T cells in healthy people across ages. TCRdb recomputed calls from the 5' RACE reads with MiXCR, one row per CDR3 protein. The sample includes 1.5 million to 2 million distinct CDR3 sequences, 30% to 40% of them seen just once. Sequencing was done on a sample of blood. All receptors come from a young woman in good health. The CDR3 runs from the conserved cysteine through the conserved F or W. The D gene is left open where the match is weak. Size is omitted from some rows. Given values are once, few, many or a class for expanded clones.

TRBV5-1	-	TRBJ1-1	few	CASSLKVGPFEAFF	TGCGCCAGCAGCTTGAAAGTCGGCCCATTTGAAGCTTTCTTT
TRBV25-1	TRBD2	TRBJ2-5	few	CASSDGRVYTETQYF	TGTGCCAGCAGTGATGGGAGGGTTTACACAGAGACCCAGTACTTC
TRBV11-2	TRBD1	TRBJ1-4	-	CASSLLGGAGNEKLFF	TGTGCCAGCAGCTTATTAGGGGGCGCCGGCAATGAAAAACTGTTTTTT
TRBV2	-	TRBJ2-2	-	CASSENRRTGELFF	TGTGCCAGCAGTGAAAATAGGCGGACCGGGGAGCTGTTTTTT
TRBV25-1	-	TRBJ2-3	-	CASSDSKGDSTDTQYF	TGTGCCAGCAGTGACTCTAAGGGTGATAGCACAGATACGCAGTATTTT
TRBV27	-	TRBJ1-6	-	CASSLPGLNSPLHF	TGTGCCAGCAGTCTCCCAGGCCTAAATTCACCCCTCCACTTT
TRBV28	-	TRBJ1-1	-	CASSRPGGHTEAFF	TGTGCCAGCAGCCGACCGGGGGGGCACACTGAAGCTTTCTTT
TRBV30	-	TRBJ1-2	-	CASTPQDYGYTF	TGTGCCTCAACACCACAGGACTATGGCTACACCTTC
TRBV5-1	-	TRBJ2-6	-	CASSLEGNSGANVLTF	TGCGCCAGCAGCCTGGAGGGCAACTCTGGGGCCAACGTCCTGACTTTC
TRBV6-2/TRBV6-3	-	TRBJ1-1	-	CASSYGGLVTEAFF	TGTGCCAGCAGTTACGGGGGATTGGTCACTGAAGCTTTCTTT
TRBV28	TRBD1	TRBJ2-7	-	CASSLLGTGNRYEQYF	TGTGCCAGCAGTTTATTAGGGACAGGGAACCGCTACGAGCAGTACTTC
TRBV6-6	-	TRBJ2-7	few	CASSYERGEQYF	TGTGCCAGCAGTTACGAGCGCGGCGAGCAGTACTTC
TRBV5-1	TRBD1	TRBJ2-7	-	CASSRGQGGYYEQYF	TGCGCCAGCAGCAGGGGACAGGGCGGCTACTACGAGCAGTACTTC
TRBV7-3	TRBD2	TRBJ2-3	-	CASSKLAGDSDTQYF	TGTGCCAGCAGCAAACTAGCGGGAGATTCAGATACGCAGTATTTT
TRBV5-5	-	TRBJ2-7	few	CASSLELSGVVNSYEQYF	TGTGCCAGCAGCTTAGAACTTTCGGGGGTCGTCAACTCCTACGAGCAGTACTTC
TRBV20-1	TRBD2	TRBJ2-2	few	CSAMTSAGTGELFF	TGCAGTGCCATGACTAGCGCGGGGACCGGGGAGCTGTTTTTT
TRBV27	TRBD2	TRBJ2-3	-	CVSSLTSEGPDTQYF	TGTGTCAGCTCTCTCACTAGCGAGGGGCCAGATACGCAGTATTTT
TRBV12-3/TRBV12-4	TRBD2	TRBJ2-1	-	CASNPYLAGGPGYNEQFF	TGTGCCAGCAACCCCTATCTAGCGGGGGGGCCGGGATACAATGAGCAGTTCTTC
TRBV7-2	-	TRBJ2-1	few	CASSIPAYNEQFF	TGTGCCAGCAGCATCCCGGCCTACAATGAGCAGTTCTTC
TRBV28	TRBD1	TRBJ2-1	-	CASRPTGTGILASNEQFF	TGTGCCAGCAGACCTACCGGGACAGGGATATTAGCGTCAAATGAGCAGTTCTTC
TRBV10-2	TRBD1	TRBJ1-4	few	CASSEVPGTGNEKLFF	TGCGCCAGCAGTGAGGTTCCCGGGACAGGGAATGAAAAACTGTTTTTT
TRBV4-1	TRBD2	TRBJ2-7	few	CASSQDLAGEGYEQYF	TGCGCCAGCAGCCAAGATCTGGCGGGAGAAGGCTACGAGCAGTACTTC
TRBV6-6	-	TRBJ1-4	few	CASTFRPREKLFF	TGTGCCAGCACGTTTAGGCCAAGAGAAAAACTGTTTTTT
TRBV5-1	-	TRBJ2-7	few	CASSLDREIYEQYF	TGCGCCAGCAGCTTGGATCGGGAAATCTACGAGCAGTACTTC
TRBV20-1	-	TRBJ1-4	once	CSARAYNEKLFF	TGCAGTGCTAGAGCTTACAATGAAAAACTGTTTTTT
TRBV11-2	-	TRBJ2-3	-	CASSFLGVFSTDTQYF	TGTGCCAGCAGCTTTCTAGGGGTTTTCAGCACAGATACGCAGTATTTT
TRBV6-1	TRBD1	TRBJ1-2	few	CASWAAGGSNYGYTF	TGTGCCAGTTGGGCGGCAGGGGGCTCTAACTATGGCTACACCTTC
TRBV11-2	-	TRBJ2-7	-	CASSPPDRLEVGQYF	TGTGCCAGCAGCCCACCAGACAGGCTCGAAGTCGGGCAGTACTTC
TRBV20-1	-	TRBJ2-1	few	CSASRRGSTLLGDEQFF	TGCAGTGCTTCCCGGAGGGGTAGCACCCTTCTGGGCGATGAGCAGTTCTTC
TRBV7-2	-	TRBJ2-5	once	CASIRPAQITQETQYF	TGTGCCAGCATCCGCCCGGCACAGATAACCCAAGAGACCCAGTACTTC
TRBV9	-	TRBJ2-1	-	CASSGYASPRSHNEQFF	TGTGCCAGCAGCGGTTACGCGAGCCCGAGGTCCCACAATGAGCAGTTCTTC
TRBV5-1	-	TRBJ2-1	-	CASSLSQESSYNEQFF	TGCGCCAGCAGCTTGTCACAGGAGAGCTCCTACAATGAGCAGTTCTTC
TRBV6-5	-	TRBJ1-1	-	CASSYYKGTEACF	TGTGCCAGCAGTTACTATAAGGGGACTGAAGCTTGCTTT
TRBV12-3/TRBV12-4	TRBD2	TRBJ2-3	-	CASSGGLAGVSTQYF	TGTGCCAGCAGTGGGGGACTAGCGGGAGTGAGTACGCAGTATTTT
TRBV10-3	-	TRBJ2-7	-	CAISGTGPSYEQYF	TGTGCCATCAGTGGTACAGGTCCATCCTACGAGCAGTACTTC
TRBV7-9	-	TRBJ1-2	few	CASSNRDPLIYGYTF	TGTGCCAGCAGTAACCGGGACCCGCTGATCTATGGCTACACCTTC
TRBV2	-	TRBJ1-6	-	CASRIRGSRDNSPLHF	TGTGCCAGCAGAATCAGGGGAAGCAGGGATAATTCACCCCTCCACTTT
TRBV12-3/TRBV12-4	TRBD1	TRBJ1-1	-	CASRPQGGTEAFF	TGTGCCAGCAGACCTCAGGGGGGCACTGAAGCTTTCTTT
TRBV27	-	TRBJ2-6	-	CASSYFAGELLSGANVLTF	TGTGCCAGCAGTTATTTCGCAGGGGAACTACTCTCTGGGGCCAACGTCCTGACTTTC
TRBV20-1	-	TRBJ2-2	few	CSAIKEVTGELFF	TGCAGTGCTATAAAAGAAGTCACCGGGGAGCTGTTTTTT